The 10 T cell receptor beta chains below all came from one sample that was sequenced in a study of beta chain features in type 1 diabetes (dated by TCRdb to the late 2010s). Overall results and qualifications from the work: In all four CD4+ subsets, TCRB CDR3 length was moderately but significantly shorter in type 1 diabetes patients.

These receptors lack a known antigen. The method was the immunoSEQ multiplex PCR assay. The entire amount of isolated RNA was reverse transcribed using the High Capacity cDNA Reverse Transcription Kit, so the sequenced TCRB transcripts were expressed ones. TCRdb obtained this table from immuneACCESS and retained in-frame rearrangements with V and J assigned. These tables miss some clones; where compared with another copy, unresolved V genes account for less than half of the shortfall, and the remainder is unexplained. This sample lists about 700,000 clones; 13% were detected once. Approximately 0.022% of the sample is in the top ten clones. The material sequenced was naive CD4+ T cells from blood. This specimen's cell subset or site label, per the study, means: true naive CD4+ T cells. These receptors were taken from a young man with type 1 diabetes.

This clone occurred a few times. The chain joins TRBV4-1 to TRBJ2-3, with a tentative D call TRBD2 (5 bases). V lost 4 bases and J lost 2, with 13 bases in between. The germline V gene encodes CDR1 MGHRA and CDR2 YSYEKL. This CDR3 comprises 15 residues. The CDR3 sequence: CASSRRLLFTDTQYF. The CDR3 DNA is TGCGCCAGCAGCCGGAGACTACTCTTCACAGATACGCAGTATTTT.

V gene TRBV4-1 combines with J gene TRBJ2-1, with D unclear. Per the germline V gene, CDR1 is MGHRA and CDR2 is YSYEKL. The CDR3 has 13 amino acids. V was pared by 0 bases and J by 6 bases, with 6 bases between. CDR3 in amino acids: CASSQDPSNEQFF. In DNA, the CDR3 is TGCGCCAGCAGCCAAGACCCCTCCAATGAGCAGTTCTTC.

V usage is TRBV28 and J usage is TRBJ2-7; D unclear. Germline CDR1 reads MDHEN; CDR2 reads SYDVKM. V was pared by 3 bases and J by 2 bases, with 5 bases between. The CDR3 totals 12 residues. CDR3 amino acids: CASSFSAYEQYF. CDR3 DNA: TGTGCCAGCAGTTTTTCGGCCTACGAGCAGTACTTC.

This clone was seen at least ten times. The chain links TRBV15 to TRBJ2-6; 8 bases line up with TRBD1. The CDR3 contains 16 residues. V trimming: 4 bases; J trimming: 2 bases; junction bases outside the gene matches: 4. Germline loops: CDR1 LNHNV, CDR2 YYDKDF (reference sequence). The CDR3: CATSTKDRAGANVLTF. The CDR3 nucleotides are TGTGCCACCAGCACAAAGGACAGGGCTGGGGCCAACGTCCTGACTTTC.

The CDR3 spells CASSQRWGDKNIQYF. In DNA, the CDR3 is TGCGCCAGCAGCCAGCGGTGGGGGGACAAAAACATTCAGTACTTC. This sequence joins TRBV4-1 and TRBJ2-4; weak D call: TRBD2 (6 bases). The germline V gene has CDR1 MGHRA and CDR2 YSYEKL. The CDR3 sequence is 15 residues long. Deletions cut 3 bases from V and 3 bases from J, with 12 bases between.

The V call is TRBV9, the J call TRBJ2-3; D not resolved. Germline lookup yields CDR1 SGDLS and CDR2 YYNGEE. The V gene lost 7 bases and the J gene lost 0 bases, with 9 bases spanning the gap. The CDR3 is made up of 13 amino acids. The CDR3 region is CASGGRSTDTQYF. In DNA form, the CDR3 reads TGTGCCAGCGGTGGACGTAGCACAGATACGCAGTATTTT.

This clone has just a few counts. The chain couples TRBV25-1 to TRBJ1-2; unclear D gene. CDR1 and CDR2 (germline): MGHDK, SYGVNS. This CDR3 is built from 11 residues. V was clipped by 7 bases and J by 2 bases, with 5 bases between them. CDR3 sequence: CASMNNYGYTF. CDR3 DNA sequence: TGTGCCAGCATGAACAACTATGGCTACACCTTC.

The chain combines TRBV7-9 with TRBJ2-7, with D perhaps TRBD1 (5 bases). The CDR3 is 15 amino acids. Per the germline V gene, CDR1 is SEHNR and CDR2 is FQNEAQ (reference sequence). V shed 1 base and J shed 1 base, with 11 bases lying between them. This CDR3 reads CASSLGRTYSYEQYF. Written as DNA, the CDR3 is TGTGCCAGCAGCTTAGGCCGGACATATTCCTACGAGCAGTACTTC.

Written as DNA, the CDR3 is TGCGCCAGCAGGCGGGCCCTGGAGGACACTGAAGCTTTCTTT. Translation: CASRRALEDTEAFF. The rearrangement links TRBV5-1 to TRBJ1-1; the D is unclear. Trimming cost V 5 bases and J 3 bases, with 14 bases left between them. From germline, CDR1 is SGHRS and CDR2 YFSETQ. This CDR3 has 14 residues. Full variable domain (remainder filled in from reference TRBV5-1 and TRBJ1-1): KAGVTQTPRYLIKTRGQQVTLSCSPISGHRSVSWYQQTPGQGLQFLFEYFSETQRNKGNFPGRFSGRQFSNSRSEMNVSTLELGDSALYLCASRRALEDTEAFFGQGTRLTVV.

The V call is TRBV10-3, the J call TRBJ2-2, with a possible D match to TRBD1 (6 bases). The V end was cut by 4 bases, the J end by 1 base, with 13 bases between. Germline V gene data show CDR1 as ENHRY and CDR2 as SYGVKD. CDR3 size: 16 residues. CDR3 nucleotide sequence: TGTGCCATCAGTGGACTGGACAGCTTGAACACCGGGGAGCTGTTTTTT. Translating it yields CAISGLDSLNTGELFF.